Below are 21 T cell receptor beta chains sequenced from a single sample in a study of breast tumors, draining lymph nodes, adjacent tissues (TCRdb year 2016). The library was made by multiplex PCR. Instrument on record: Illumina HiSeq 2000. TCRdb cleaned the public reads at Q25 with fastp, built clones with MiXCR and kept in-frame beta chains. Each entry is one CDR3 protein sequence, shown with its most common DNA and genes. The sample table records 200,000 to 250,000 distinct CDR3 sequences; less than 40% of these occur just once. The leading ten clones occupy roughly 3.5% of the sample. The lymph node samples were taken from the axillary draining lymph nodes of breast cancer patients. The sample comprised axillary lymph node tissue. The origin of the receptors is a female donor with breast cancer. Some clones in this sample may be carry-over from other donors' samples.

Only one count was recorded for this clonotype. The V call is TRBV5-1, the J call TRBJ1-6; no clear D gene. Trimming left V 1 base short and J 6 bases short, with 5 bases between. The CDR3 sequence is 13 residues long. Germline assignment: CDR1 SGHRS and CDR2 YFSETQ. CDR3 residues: CASSLLPNSPLHF. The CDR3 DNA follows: TGCGCCAGCAGCTTGTTACCTAATTCACCCCTCCACTTT.

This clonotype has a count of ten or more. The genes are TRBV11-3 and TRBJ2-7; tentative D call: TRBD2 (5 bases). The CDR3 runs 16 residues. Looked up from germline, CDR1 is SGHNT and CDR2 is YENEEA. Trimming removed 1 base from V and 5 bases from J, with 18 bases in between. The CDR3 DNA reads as TGTGCCAGCAGCTTAGCGTTGACGGGATTGGTTCACGAGCAGTACTTC. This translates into CASSLALTGLVHEQYF.

This CDR3 reads CASSSSATGVPGTDTQYF. The CDR3 bases are TGTGCCAGCAGCTCGTCCGCGACAGGGGTACCCGGCACAGATACGCAGTATTTT. The V gene is TRBV7-2, the J gene TRBJ2-3; 8 bases map to TRBD1. The CDR3 consists of 18 residues. With V trimmed by 4 bases and J by 1 base, 13 bases remained unmatched. Germline V gene data show CDR1 as SGHTA and CDR2 as FQGNSA.

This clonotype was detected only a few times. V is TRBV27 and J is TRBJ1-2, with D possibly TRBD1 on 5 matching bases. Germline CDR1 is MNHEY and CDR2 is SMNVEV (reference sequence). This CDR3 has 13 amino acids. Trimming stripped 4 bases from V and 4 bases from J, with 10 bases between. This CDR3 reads CASSSQGPYGYTF. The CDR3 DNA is TGTGCCAGCAGTTCCCAGGGCCCCTATGGCTACACCTTC.

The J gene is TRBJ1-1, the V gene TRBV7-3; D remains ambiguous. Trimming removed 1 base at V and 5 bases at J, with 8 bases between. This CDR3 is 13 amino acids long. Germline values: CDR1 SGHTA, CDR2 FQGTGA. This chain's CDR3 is CASSLNLGTEAFF. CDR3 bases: TGTGCCAGCAGCTTAAATCTGGGAACTGAAGCTTTCTTT.

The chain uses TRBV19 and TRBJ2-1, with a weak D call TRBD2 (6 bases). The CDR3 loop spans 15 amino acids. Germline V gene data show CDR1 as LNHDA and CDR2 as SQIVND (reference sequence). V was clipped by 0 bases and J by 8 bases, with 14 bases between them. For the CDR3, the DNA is TGTGCCAGTAGTATAGAAGGACTACTTAGGGATGAGCAGTTCTTC. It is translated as CASSIEGLLRDEQFF.

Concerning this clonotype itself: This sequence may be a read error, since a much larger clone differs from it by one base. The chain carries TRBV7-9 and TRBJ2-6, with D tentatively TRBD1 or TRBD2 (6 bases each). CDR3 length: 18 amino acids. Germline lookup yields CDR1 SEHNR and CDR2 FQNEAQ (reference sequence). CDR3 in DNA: TGTGCCAGCAGCCCGACAGGTGGCGCTTTGAGGGGGGCCCACGTCCTGACTTTC. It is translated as CASSPTGGALRGAHVLTF.

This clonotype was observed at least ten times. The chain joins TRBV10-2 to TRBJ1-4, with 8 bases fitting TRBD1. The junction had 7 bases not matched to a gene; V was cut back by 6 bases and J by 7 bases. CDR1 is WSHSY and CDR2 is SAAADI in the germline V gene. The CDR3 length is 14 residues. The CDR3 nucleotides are TGCGCCAGCAGCCTACAGGGGGAGGGTGAAAAACTGTTTTTT. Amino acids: CASSLQGEGEKLFF.

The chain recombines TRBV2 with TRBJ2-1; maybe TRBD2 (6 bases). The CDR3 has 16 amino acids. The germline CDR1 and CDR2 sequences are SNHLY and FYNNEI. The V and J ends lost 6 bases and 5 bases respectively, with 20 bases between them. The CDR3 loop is CASRLPGLLTNNEQFF. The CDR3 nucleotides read TGTGCCAGCAGACTCCCGGGACTCCTAACCAACAATGAGCAGTTCTTC. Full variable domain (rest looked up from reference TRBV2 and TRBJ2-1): EPEVTQTPSHQVTQMGQEVILRCVPISNHLYFYWYRQILGQKVEFLVSFYNNEISEKSEIFDDQFSVERPDGSNFTLKIRSTKLEDSAMYFCASRLPGLLTNNEQFFGPGTRLTVL.

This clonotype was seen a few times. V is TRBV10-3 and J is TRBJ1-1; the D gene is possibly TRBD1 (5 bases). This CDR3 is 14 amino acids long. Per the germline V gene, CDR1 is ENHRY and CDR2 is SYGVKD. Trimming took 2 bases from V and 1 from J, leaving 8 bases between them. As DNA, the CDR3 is TGTGCCATCAGTGAGACCACAGGGAACACTGAAGCTTTCTTT. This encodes CAISETTGNTEAFF.

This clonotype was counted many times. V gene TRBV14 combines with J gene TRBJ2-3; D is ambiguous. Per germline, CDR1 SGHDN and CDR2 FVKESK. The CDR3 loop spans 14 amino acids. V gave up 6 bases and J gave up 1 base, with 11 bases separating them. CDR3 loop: CASSLRPGTDTQYF. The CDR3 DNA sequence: TGTGCCAGCAGTCTTAGACCAGGCACAGATACGCAGTATTTT.

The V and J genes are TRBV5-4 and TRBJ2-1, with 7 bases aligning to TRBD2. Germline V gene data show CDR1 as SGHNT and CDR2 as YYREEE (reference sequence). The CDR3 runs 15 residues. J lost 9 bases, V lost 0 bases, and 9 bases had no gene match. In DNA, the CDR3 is TGTGCCAGCAGCTTGGGGGGGGGTCTAGCCAGTGAGCAGTTCTTC. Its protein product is CASSLGGGLASEQFF.

The CDR3 coding sequence is TGTGCCACCAGTGAGTACAGGGGTTCTGGGGCCAACGTCCTGACTTTC. Amino acid sequence: CATSEYRGSGANVLTF. V usage is TRBV24-1 and J usage is TRBJ2-6, with TRBD1 matching over 7 bases. This CDR3 is 16 amino acids long. The germline V gene has CDR1 KGHDR and CDR2 SFDVKD. Trimming took 4 bases from V and 1 from J; bases not matched to a gene: 3.

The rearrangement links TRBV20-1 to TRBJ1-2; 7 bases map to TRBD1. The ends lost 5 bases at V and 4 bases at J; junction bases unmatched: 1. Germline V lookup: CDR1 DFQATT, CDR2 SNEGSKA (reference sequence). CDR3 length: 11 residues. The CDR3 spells CSAGDSYGYTF. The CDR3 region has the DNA TGCAGTGCTGGGGACAGCTATGGCTACACCTTC.

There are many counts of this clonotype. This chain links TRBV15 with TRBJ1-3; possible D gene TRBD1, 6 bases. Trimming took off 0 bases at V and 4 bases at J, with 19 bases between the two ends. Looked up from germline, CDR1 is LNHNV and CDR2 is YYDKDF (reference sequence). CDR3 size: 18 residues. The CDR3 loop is CATSREGGGLISGNTIYF. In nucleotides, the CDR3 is TGTGCCACCAGCAGAGAAGGGGGGGGTTTAATTTCGGGAAACACCATATATTTT.

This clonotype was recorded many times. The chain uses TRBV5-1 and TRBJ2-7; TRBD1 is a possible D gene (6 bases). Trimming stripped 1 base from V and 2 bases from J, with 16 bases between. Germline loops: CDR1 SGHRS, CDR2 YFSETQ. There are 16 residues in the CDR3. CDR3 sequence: CASSLSRTGWTYEQYF. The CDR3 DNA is TGCGCCAGCAGCTTGAGTCGCACAGGGTGGACCTACGAGCAGTACTTC.

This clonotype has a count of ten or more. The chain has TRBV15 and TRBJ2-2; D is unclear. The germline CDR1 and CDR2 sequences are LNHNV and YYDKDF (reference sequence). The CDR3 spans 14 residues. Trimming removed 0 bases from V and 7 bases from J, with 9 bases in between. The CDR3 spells CATSRDTRGGELFF. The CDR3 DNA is TGTGCCACCAGCAGAGATACCCGCGGCGGGGAGCTGTTTTTT.

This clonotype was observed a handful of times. CDR3 in amino acids: CASSLGQDNSYEQYF. The DNA for the CDR3 is TGTGCCAGCAGCCTCGGACAGGACAACTCCTACGAGCAGTACTTC. V usage is TRBV6-6 and J usage is TRBJ2-7, with 7 bases fitting TRBD1. The CDR3 sequence is 15 residues long. CDR1 is MNHNY, CDR2 SVGAGI, per germline (reference sequence). The trim removed 6 bases at V and 0 bases at J, leaving 8 bases unmatched.

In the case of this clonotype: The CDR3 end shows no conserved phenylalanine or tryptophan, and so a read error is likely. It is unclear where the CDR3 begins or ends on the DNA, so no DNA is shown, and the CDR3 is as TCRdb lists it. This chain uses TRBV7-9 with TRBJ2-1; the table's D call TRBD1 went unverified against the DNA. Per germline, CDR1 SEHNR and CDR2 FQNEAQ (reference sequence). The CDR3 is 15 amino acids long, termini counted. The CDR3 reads CASSRTGSRGTEQLL.

As DNA, the CDR3 is TGTGCCAGCAGTGAAGGAGGAAAGGGAGAGGGCTACACCTTC. Protein sequence: CASSEGGKGEGYTF. This chain joins TRBV2 and TRBJ1-2; unclear D gene. V was trimmed by 1 base and J by 8 bases, leaving 14 bases between them. The length of the CDR3 is 14 residues. Per germline, CDR1 SNHLY and CDR2 FYNNEI.

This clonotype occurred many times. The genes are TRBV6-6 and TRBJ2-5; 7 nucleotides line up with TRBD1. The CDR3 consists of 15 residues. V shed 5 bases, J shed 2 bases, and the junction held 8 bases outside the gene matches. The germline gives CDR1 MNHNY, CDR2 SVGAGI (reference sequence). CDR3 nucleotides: TGTGCCAGCAGTAGATCCCGGACAGGACAAGAGACCCAGTACTTC. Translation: CASSRSRTGQETQYF.